This T cell receptor beta chain was captured in a study of regulatory T cells in long-lasting Graves disease. Overall study context: Persistent cases took antithyroid drugs over 5 years and stayed TSH receptor antibody positive.

The CDR3 contains 15 residues. CDR1 is SGHNT, CDR2 YENEEA, per germline. The V and J ends lost 1 base and 4 bases, in that order; junction bases with no gene match: 2. This sample's time point: persistent/refractory GD, antithyroid drugs over 5 years with positive TRAb. RNA from PBMCs was the source of the TCR library. Building of the TCR beta libraries involved iRepertoire HTBI primers and Arm-PCR of CDR3 regions. Via MiXCR, TCRdb re-called the multiplex PCR reads, giving one row per CDR3 protein. The table lists 300,000 to 400,000 distinct CDR3 sequences, about 19% of them singletons. The sequence was collected from a female donor with Graves disease. The chain carries TRBV11-3 and TRBJ2-1, with TRBD2 identical over 9 bases. The source material was peripheral blood mononuclear cells (PBMCs), sampled when the disease was refractory, from a patient treated with antithyroid drugs. The CDR3, as DNA: TGTGCCAGCAGCTTAGTTAGCGGGGGATACAATGAGCAGTTCTTC. Its translation: CASSLVSGGYNEQFF.